This record looks at one TCR beta chain sequence and its context. The data belong to a study of CD8+CD57+ T cells in acquired aplastic anemia. CDR1 is DFQATT and CDR2 is SNEGSKA in the germline V gene (reference sequence). V shed 2 bases and J shed 4 bases, with 6 bases lying between them. The CDR3 totals 11 residues. Genomic DNA, serving as template, underwent TCR beta VDJ and CDR3 profiling. Via MiXCR, TCRdb re-called the reads, giving one row per CDR3 protein. The repertoire holds roughly 86,000 distinct CDR3 sequences, with under 50% as singletons. The chain joins TRBV20-1 to TRBJ2-7; D call uncertain. The clonotype comes from a human donor in good health, serving as a control. Source material: sorted CD4+, CD8+, or CD8+CD57+ T cells (not recorded which) from PBMCs. CDR3 nucleotides: TGCAGTGCTAGACCCCTTTACGAGCAGTACTTC. This sequence encodes CSARPLYEQYF.